The sequence of this TCR beta chain was determined in a study of T cell clonotyping in hematopoietic cell transplantation. Turning to this clone: Its antigen is not identified.

Generated by immunoSEQ multiplex PCR, the TCRdb table keeps only in-frame clones and is missing some. The sample contains some 40,000 clones, around 95% of which appear only once. Germline lookup yields CDR1 SGHRS and CDR2 YFSETQ. Unmatched junction bases numbered 7, after V lost 3 bases and J lost 7 bases. CDR3 length equals 15 residues. Study-level findings and limits: After transplant, recipient diversity fell while pathologically expanded clonotypes grew through day 180. Broader posttransplant TCR repertoire diversity was predicted by graft donor and pretransplant recipient Inverse Simpson Index values. At the given depth, recipient repertoires were over 95% de novo clonotypes.

The chain couples TRBV5-1 to TRBJ1-6; 7 bases line up with TRBD1. Material for sequencing was peripheral blood mononuclear cells. This sequence was found in a woman aged 45 to 65 in good health. Some clones in this sample may be carry-over from other donors' samples. DNA of the CDR3: TGCGCCAGCAGCTACAACAGGGGCGCAAATTCACCCCTCCACTTT. As protein: CASSYNRGANSPLHF.